This note documents a single TCR beta chain sequence. The entry originates in a study of cytomegalovirus exposure and HLA in healthy donors. Study as a whole: The Caucasian-associated ancestry cluster contained about four fifths of the 398 genotyped donors.

The V gene end was trimmed by 6 bases and the J gene end by 5 bases; junction bases not matched to a gene: 7. Germline assignment: CDR1 ENHRY and CDR2 SYGVKD. This CDR3 is 14 amino acids long. PCR was performed using 60 Vbeta and 13 Jbeta primers. Sequenced by immunoSEQ multiplex PCR; TCRdb stores in-frame clones only, minus some. This repertoire includes 130,000 or so clones. The chain recombines TRBV10-3 with TRBJ2-5; 9 bases match TRBD1. The TCR was taken from a young woman in good health and CMV-seronegative. Sequencing was done on a sample of PBMCs. The CDR3 DNA follows: TGTGCCATCAGGCCCGACAGGGGGACGGAGACCCAGTACTTC. Translating it yields CAIRPDRGTETQYF.